Given below is one T cell receptor (beta chain) in context. Its antigen is not known. Exclusion criteria comprised uncontrolled infection, other autoimmune disease, pregnancy or lactation. Diagnoses were established using clinical symptoms, serum thyroxine and TRAb, thyroid ultrasound and orbital computed tomography. 8.5 to 10 ml of fresh peripheral blood supplied the PBMCs. The data derive from a study of T cells in Graves' hyperthyroidism and ophthalmopathy. The CDR3 contains 14 residues. CDR1 DFQATT and CDR2 SNEGSKA come from the germline V gene (reference sequence). The study's findings and limits: Ophthalmopathy onset followed model prediction by a median about six months.

The TCR beta CDR3 regions underwent amplification using RNA transcripts as the source. The HTBI set primed first-round TCR CDR3 RT-PCR. MiXCR, run by TCRdb on the multiplex PCR reads, gives a single entry per CDR3 protein. The repertoire holds 490,000 or so distinct CDR3 sequences, with approximately 16% as singletons. This receptor was identified in a woman aged 30 to 39 with Graves' ophthalmopathy. Material for sequencing was blood. The rearrangement uses TRBV20-1 and TRBJ2-7; D is perhaps TRBD1 (5 bases). The CDR3 reads CGVRTISIPYEQYF. CDR3 in DNA: TGCGGGGTTCGGACAATAAGTATCCCCTACGAGCAGTACTTC.